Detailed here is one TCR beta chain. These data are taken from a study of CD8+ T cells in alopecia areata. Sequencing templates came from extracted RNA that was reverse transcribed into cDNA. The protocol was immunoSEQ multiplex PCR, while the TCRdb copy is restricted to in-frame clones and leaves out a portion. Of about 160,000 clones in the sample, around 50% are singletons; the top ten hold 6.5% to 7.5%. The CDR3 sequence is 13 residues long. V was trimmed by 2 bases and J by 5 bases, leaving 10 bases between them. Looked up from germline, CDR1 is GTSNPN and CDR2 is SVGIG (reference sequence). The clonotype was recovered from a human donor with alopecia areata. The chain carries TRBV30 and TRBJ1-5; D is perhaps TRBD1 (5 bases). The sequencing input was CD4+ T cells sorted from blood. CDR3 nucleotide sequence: TGTGCCTGGAGTTGGGGCCTCGATCAGCCCCAGCATTTT. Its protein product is CAWSWGLDQPQHF.